This is a list of T cell receptor beta chains from one sample in a study of tumor-infiltrating lymphocytes in oesophageal squamous cell carcinoma. Via MiXCR, TCRdb re-called the PCR reads, giving one row per CDR3 protein. The sample consists of 15,000 or so distinct CDR3 sequences, roughly half of them appearing once. What was sequenced was esophageal tumor tissue. Source of these receptors: a female donor with esophageal squamous cell carcinoma. The CDR3 runs from the conserved cysteine through the conserved F or W. Rows may omit the clone size; those that give it use once, few, many or a size class.

v_gene,abundance,j_gene,CDR3aa
TRBV6-1,once,TRBJ2-3,CASRVTGQGAGDTQYF
TRBV7-3,few,-,CASSGDRGGIETQYF
TRBV7-3,-,-,CASSVPTTSGGSGEQFF
TRBV7-6,-,TRBJ2-5,CASSPQGETQYF
TRBV7-9,many,TRBJ2-1,CASSPWEDSYNEQFF
TRBV7-6,-,-,CASSLVPGSSYEQYF
TRBV7-2,large,TRBJ2-1,CASSLENTVRYNEQFF
TRBV7-6,-,TRBJ2-4,CASSLTTGADIQYF
TRBV28,-,TRBJ1-1,CASSSPAANTEAFF
TRBV6-2/TRBV6-3,once,TRBJ2-6,CASSHYRSGANVLTF
TRBV7-6,-,-,CASSFVGGIYEQFF
TRBV5-6,many,TRBJ2-7,CASSSPGGGSSYEQYF
TRBV6-2/TRBV6-3,-,TRBJ1-5,CASTRETGGAGNSNQPQHF
TRBV7-3,few,TRBJ2-5,CASSQGQETQYF
TRBV7-3,-,TRBJ2-1,CASSSEPAWNEQFF
TRBV5-6,-,-,CASSFRDDGYNEQFF
TRBV11-2,many,TRBJ2-4,CASSPWTGTNEQYF